The rows below give T cell receptor beta chains drawn from one sample of a study of early T cells in non-severe SARS-CoV-2 infection. Each CDR3 protein is one row after TCRdb ran MiXCR on the 5' RACE reads. In the table there are more than 45,000 distinct CDR3 sequences, roughly 6.2% of which are singletons. Sequencing used whole blood, obtained at baseline. These receptors were collected from an adult who was a healthcare worker with PCR-confirmed SARS-CoV-2 infection or an uninfected control (not recorded which). Each CDR3 is given with its conserved first and last residue. D genes are given only for firm matches. Clone sizes are given selectively: once, few, many, or a class where the clone is expanded.

J: TRBJ1-1; size: few; D: TRBD1; V: TRBV28; CDR3: CASRLTGVATEAFF; DNA: TGTGCCAGCCGACTGACAGGGGTGGCCACTGAAGCTTTCTTT
J: TRBJ2-7; size: few; D: -; V: TRBV9; CDR3: CASGDIGGEQYF; DNA: TGTGCCAGCGGGGACATCGGCGGCGAGCAGTACTTC
J: TRBJ1-5; size: few; D: TRBD1; V: TRBV7-6; CDR3: CASSPRPTGIGQPQHF; DNA: TGTGCCAGCAGCCCCAGACCGACAGGGATCGGACAGCCCCAGCATTTT
J: TRBJ2-1; size: many; D: -; V: TRBV7-2; CDR3: CASSLAVGSYNEQFF; DNA: TGTGCCAGCAGCTTAGCGGTGGGAAGTTACAATGAGCAGTTCTTC
J: TRBJ2-1; size: medium-sized; D: -; V: TRBV29-1; CDR3: CSVEGQGPRAYNEQFF; DNA: TGCAGCGTTGAAGGTCAAGGACCCAGAGCCTACAATGAGCAGTTCTTC
J: TRBJ1-2; size: few; D: -; V: TRBV29-1; CDR3: CSVSSPVYGYTF; DNA: TGCAGCGTTTCTAGTCCTGTCTATGGCTACACCTTC
J: TRBJ1-4; size: few; D: TRBD1; V: TRBV10-3; CDR3: CAISESGGQGVEKLFF; DNA: TGTGCCATCAGTGAATCCGGAGGACAGGGTGTTGAAAAACTGTTTTTT
J: TRBJ2-1; size: many; D: -; V: TRBV6-1; CDR3: CASSDWGAYNEQFF; DNA: TGTGCCAGCAGTGATTGGGGGGCCTACAATGAGCAGTTCTTC
J: TRBJ2-5; size: -; D: TRBD2; V: TRBV4-1; CDR3: CASSQELASGNPFQETQYF; DNA: TGCGCCAGCAGCCAAGAACTGGCTAGCGGGAACCCCTTTCAAGAGACCCAGTACTTC
J: TRBJ2-5; size: -; D: TRBD2; V: TRBV11-2; CDR3: CASSLVPGLAGVGKETQYF; DNA: TGTGCCAGCAGCTTAGTCCCCGGACTAGCGGGAGTTGGGAAAGAGACCCAGTACTTC